These T cell receptor beta chains were read from a single sample in a study of neurological immune-mediated disorders. One entry per CDR3 protein, called by TCRdb with MiXCR from the 5' RACE reads. The sample has some 79,000 distinct CDR3 sequences; 13% to 15% are singletons. The sample was PBMCs. These receptors came from a woman aged 45-60 years in good health. The conserved cysteine and the conserved F or W are not part of the CDR3 here.

>TRBJ1-1|TRBV29-1
SAGGASNTEAF
>TRBJ2-2|TRBV2
ASTYRAGELF
>TRBJ1-1|TRBV27
ASRDGTAIFEAF
>TRBJ2-1|TRBV5-5
ASSSPPGRVANEQF
>TRBJ2-5|TRBV5-1
ASSFIAGAQETQY
>TRBJ2-3|TRBV20-1
SARAGGQTDTQY
>TRBJ2-1|TRBV20-1
SATARNEQF
>TRBJ2-7|TRBV10-3
AMGQGNYEQY
>TRBJ2-1|TRBV27
ASSLGTSGIYEQF
>TRBJ1-4|TRBV7-9
ASSLGGAGVEKLF
>TRBJ1-1|TRBV20-1
SARDRLGTEAF
>TRBJ1-1|TRBV7-8
ASRPRDYTEAF
>TRBJ2-2|TRBV5-1
ASSYVPGTGELF
>TRBJ2-1|TRBV7-2
ASSSYSGGDEQF
>TRBJ2-2|TRBV7-2
ASSLGPRGELF
>TRBJ1-2|TRBV12-3/TRBV12-4
ASVSTGTANYGYT
>TRBJ1-4|TRBV5-1
ASSPESTNEKLF
>TRBJ2-7|TRBV5-5
ASSLFWGTGVSYEQY
>TRBJ1-5|TRBV28
ASSFFPQPQH
>TRBJ1-5|TRBV20-1
SVTPGKHQPQH
>TRBJ2-3|TRBV12-3/TRBV12-4
ASSFRGSTDTQY
>TRBJ2-1|TRBV11-3
ASRKREGTYNEQF
>TRBJ1-2|TRBV6-5
ASSYSKEIGGYT
>TRBJ1-2|TRBV20-1
RPRRDAQGGYT
>TRBJ2-7|TRBV28
ASSRGSYEQY
>TRBJ1-1|TRBV7-6
ASSLVAAPNTEAF
>TRBJ2-1|TRBV5-1
ASSFGSGGGDNEQL
>TRBJ2-1|TRBV7-9
ASSLRREGDNEQF
>TRBJ1-4|TRBV5-1
ASSLSGTAEKLF
>TRBJ2-7|TRBV7-9
ASSGLGEQY
>TRBJ2-4|TRBV2
ASSERAGEVKNIQY
>TRBJ1-3|TRBV5-6
ASSGADTSGNTIY
>TRBJ1-1|TRBV19
ASSEPPEEAF
>TRBJ1-6|TRBV5-1
ASRLGGANSPLH
>TRBJ2-7|TRBV28
ASRAPGQGGPYEQY
>TRBJ2-2|TRBV9
ASSVSGGTGELF